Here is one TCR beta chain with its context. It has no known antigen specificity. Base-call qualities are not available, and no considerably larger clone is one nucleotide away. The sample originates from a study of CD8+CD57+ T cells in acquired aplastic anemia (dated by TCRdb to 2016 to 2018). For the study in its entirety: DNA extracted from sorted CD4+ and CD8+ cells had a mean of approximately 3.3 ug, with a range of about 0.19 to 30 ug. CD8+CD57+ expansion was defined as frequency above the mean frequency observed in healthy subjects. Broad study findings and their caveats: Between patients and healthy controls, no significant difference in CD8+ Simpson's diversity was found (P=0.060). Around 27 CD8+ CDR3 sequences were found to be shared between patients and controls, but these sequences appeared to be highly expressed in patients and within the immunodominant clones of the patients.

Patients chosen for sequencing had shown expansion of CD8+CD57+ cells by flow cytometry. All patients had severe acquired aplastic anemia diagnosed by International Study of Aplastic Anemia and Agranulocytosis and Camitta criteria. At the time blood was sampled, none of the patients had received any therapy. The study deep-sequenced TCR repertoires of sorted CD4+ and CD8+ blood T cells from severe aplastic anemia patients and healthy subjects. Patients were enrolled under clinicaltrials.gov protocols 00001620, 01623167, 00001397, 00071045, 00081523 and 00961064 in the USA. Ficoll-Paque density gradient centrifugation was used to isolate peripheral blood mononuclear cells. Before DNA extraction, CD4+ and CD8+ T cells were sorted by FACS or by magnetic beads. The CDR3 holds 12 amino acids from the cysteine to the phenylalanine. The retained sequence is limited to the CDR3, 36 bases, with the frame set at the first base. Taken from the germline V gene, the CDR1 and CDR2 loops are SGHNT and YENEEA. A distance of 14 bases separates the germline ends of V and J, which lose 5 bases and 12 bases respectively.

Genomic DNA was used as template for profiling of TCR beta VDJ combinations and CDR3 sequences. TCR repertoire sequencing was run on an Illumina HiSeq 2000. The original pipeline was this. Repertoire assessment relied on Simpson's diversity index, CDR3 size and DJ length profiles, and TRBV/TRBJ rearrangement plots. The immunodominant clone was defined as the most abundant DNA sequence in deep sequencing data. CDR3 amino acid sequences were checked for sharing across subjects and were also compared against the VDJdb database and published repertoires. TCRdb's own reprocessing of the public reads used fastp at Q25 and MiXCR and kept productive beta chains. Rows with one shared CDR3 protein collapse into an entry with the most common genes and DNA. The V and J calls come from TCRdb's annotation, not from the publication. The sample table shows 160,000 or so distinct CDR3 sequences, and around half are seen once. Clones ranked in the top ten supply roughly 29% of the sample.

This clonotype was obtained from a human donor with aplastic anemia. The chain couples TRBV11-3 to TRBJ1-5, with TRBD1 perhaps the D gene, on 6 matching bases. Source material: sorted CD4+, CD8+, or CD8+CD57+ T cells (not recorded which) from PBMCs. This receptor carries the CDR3 CASSPGVGDQHF. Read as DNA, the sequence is TGTGCCAGCAGCCCAGGGGTCGGAGACCAGCATTTT. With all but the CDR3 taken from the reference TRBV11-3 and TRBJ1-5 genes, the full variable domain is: EAGVVQSPRYKIIEKKQPVAFWCNPISGHNTLYWYLQNLGQGPELLIRYENEEAVDDSQLPKDRFSAERLKGVDSTLKIQPAELGDSAVYLCASSPGVGDQHFGDGTRLSIL.